The source of this TCR beta chain is a study of beta chain features in type 1 diabetes. On the study more broadly: Patients and healthy donors were similar in age, gender and cell yields.

About this clone itself: Its antigen remains unknown.

CDR3 length equals 14 residues. Germline V CDR1 and CDR2: KGHSH, LQKENI. With 2 bases clipped from V and 6 bases from J, the junction kept 4 bases outside the gene matches. The sequenced template was cDNA made from the entire isolated RNA. About 3.6 million reads on average were seen across naive, central memory and regulatory T cell samples. Some clones are missing from TCRdb's copy, which holds only in-frame ones; the method was immunoSEQ multiplex PCR. The repertoire includes about 620,000 clones, 15% to 18% of them detected once, and about 0.097% sits in the top ten. General study findings and limits: Researchers reported that naive, central memory and Treg TCRB repertoires appeared more similar in patients than in healthy donors.

Specimen: naive CD4+ T cells from blood. The origin of this receptor is a man aged 18 to 30 in good health. V and J are TRBV18 and TRBJ2-7, with 10 bases identical to TRBD1. CDR3 protein: CASSPSTGGGEQYF. CDR3 nucleotide sequence: TGTGCCAGCTCACCATCGACAGGGGGCGGCGAGCAGTACTTC.